Below are 6 T cell receptor beta chains sequenced from a single sample in a study of blood T cell repertoires in COVID-19. Repertoires were generated with immunoSEQ multiplex PCR, while TCRdb's copy carries only in-frame clones and drops some. In the table there are about 12,000 clones, 92% of which are singletons. Sequenced: peripheral blood. The origin of the receptors is a woman in her 70s with active COVID-19.

The chain has TRBV10-3 and TRBJ1-5; TRBD1 aligns across 12 bases. The germline CDR1 and CDR2 sequences are ENHRY and SYGVKD. Unmatched junction bases numbered 3, after V lost 2 bases and J lost 7 bases. This CDR3 is built from 15 residues. CDR3 bases: TGTGCCATCAGTGAGGGGACAGGGGGCGGGCAGCCCCAGCATTTT. It is translated as CAISEGTGGGQPQHF.

CDR3 residues: CASSLPPGQGNNEQFF. CDR3 nucleotides: TGTGCCAGCAGCCTCCCCCCGGGACAGGGAAACAATGAGCAGTTCTTC. The chain combines TRBV7-2 with TRBJ2-1, with 9 bases that match TRBD1. This CDR3 contains 16 residues. Per the germline V gene, CDR1 is SGHTA and CDR2 is FQGNSA. J gave up 5 bases and V 5 bases, and 10 bases lay outside the gene matches.

This clone has just one count. The chain employs TRBV18 and TRBJ2-3; no firm D call. This CDR3 spans 16 amino acids. V was shortened by 2 bases and J by 1 base, with 13 bases between the two germline ends. Germline loops: CDR1 KGHSH, CDR2 LQKENI. CDR3 sequence (DNA): TGTGCCAGCTCACCATCTGAGGCATTGGGCACAGATACGCAGTATTTT. Translation: CASSPSEALGTDTQYF.

V usage is TRBV19 and J usage is TRBJ2-3, with TRBD1 matching over 9 bases. Germline V gene lookup returns CDR1 LNHDA and CDR2 SQIVND (reference sequence). CDR3 size: 15 residues. Trimming cost V 5 bases and J 4 bases; bases outside gene matches: 7. In DNA, the CDR3 is TGTGCCAGTAGTTTACAGGGGGCGCAGGCAGATACGCAGTATTTT. Translation: CASSLQGAQADTQYF.

The chain couples TRBV7-2 to TRBJ2-3; TRBD2 agrees at 8 bases. This CDR3 comprises 17 residues. V was clipped by 6 bases and J by 3 bases; unmatched bases: 14. The germline V gene encodes CDR1 SGHTA and CDR2 FQGNSA. In DNA form, the CDR3 reads TGTGCCAGCAGACCCGGGGGGGTGGGAGATGGGACAGATACGCAGTATTTT. It is translated as CASRPGGVGDGTDTQYF.

The chain joins TRBV2 to TRBJ1-2; tentatively, D is TRBD1 (5 bases). This CDR3 contains 17 residues. V lost 0 bases to trimming and J lost 2 bases, with 16 bases between them. Germline CDR1 SNHLY, CDR2 FYNNEI. CDR3 protein: CASSEAGGPGRNYGYTF. CDR3 DNA: TGTGCCAGCAGTGAAGCGGGTGGTCCAGGGCGGAACTATGGCTACACCTTC.